This T cell receptor (beta chain) is drawn from a study of cytomegalovirus exposure and HLA in healthy donors. The PCR ran on 60 Vbeta and 13 Jbeta primers. Method: immunoSEQ multiplex PCR; TCRdb's copy keeps in-frame clones and lacks some. Among 100,000 to 150,000 clones listed, around 71% were seen once. The CDR3 sequence is 12 residues long. With 8 bases clipped from V and 3 bases from J, the junction kept 4 bases outside the gene matches. Germline V lookup: CDR1 SNHLY, CDR2 FYNNEI. The TCR originated in a woman aged 55-70 years in good health and CMV-seropositive. Sequencing was performed on PBMCs. V and J are TRBV2 and TRBJ2-7; 7 positions match TRBD1. Written as DNA, the CDR3 is TGTGCCAGCCAACAGGGGAGCTACGAGCAGTACTTC. Translated: CASQQGSYEQYF.